One sample yielded the 26 T cell receptor beta chains listed below, sequenced in a study of blood T cell repertoires in COVID-19. Some clones are missing from TCRdb's copy, which holds only in-frame ones; the method was immunoSEQ multiplex PCR. The data show some 310,000 clones, with roughly nine tenths seen just once and approximately 2.9% held by the top ten. The sample was peripheral blood. The source of these receptors is a woman aged 30 to 39 with COVID-19, enrolled during active disease.

The chain employs TRBV7-3 and TRBJ1-2, with 8 bases fitting TRBD1. The V gene end was trimmed by 5 bases and the J gene end by 8 bases; junction bases not matched to a gene: 10. The germline V gene encodes CDR1 SGHTA and CDR2 FQGTGA. CDR3 length: 14 amino acids. CDR3 coding DNA: TGTGCCAGCAGCCCATCCCTGACAGGGGCCGGCTACACCTTC. Its protein product is CASSPSLTGAGYTF.

The gene calls are TRBV21-1 and TRBJ2-7; the table gives TRBD1 as D, unverified against the DNA. TRBV21-1 is a pseudogene. This CDR3 comprises 10 residues. CDR3 in amino acids: CASLRGEQYF. CDR3 nucleotides: TGTGCCAGCCTCAGGGGCGAGCAGTACTTC.

In its sample, this clone was seen once. The rearrangement uses TRBV5-1 and TRBJ2-3; 8 nucleotides match TRBD2. Germline values: CDR1 SGHRS, CDR2 YFSETQ. The V and J ends lost 4 bases and 2 bases, in that order; junction bases with no gene match: 21. CDR3 length: 20 amino acids. CDR3 amino acids: CASSPILGVEAGENTDTQYF. In DNA, the CDR3 is TGCGCCAGCAGCCCGATCCTGGGGGTCGAAGCGGGAGAGAACACAGATACGCAGTATTTT.

The chain couples TRBV7-2 to TRBJ2-4, with 11 nucleotides matching TRBD2. After removal of 2 bases from V and 8 bases from J, the junction contained 8 bases not matched to a gene. The length of the CDR3 is 16 residues. Germline V lookup: CDR1 SGHTA, CDR2 FQGNSA. As DNA, the CDR3 is TGTGCCAGCAGCTTAATTCTAGCGGGAGGTACTGACATTCAGTACTTC. It yields the protein CASSLILAGGTDIQYF.

The chain links TRBV27 to TRBJ1-1, with D possibly being TRBD1 (5 bases). The germline V gene has CDR1 MNHEY and CDR2 SMNVEV (reference sequence). This CDR3 spans 18 amino acids. Trimming shortened V by 5 bases and J by 3 bases, and 25 bases separated the two germline ends. CDR3 bases: TGTGCCAGCAGTGGCGCAGGGCGATCGCCTTGGGGATACACTGAAGCTTTCTTT. This sequence encodes CASSGAGRSPWGYTEAFF.

Only one count was recorded for this clone. V is TRBV7-6 and J is TRBJ2-3, with 8 bases that match TRBD2. J was trimmed by 3 bases and V by 0 bases; bases with no gene match: 2. This CDR3 has 15 residues. Germline-derived CDR1 and CDR2 are SGHVS and FNYEAQ. The CDR3 sequence is CASSLAGTSTDTQYF. In nucleotides, the CDR3 is TGTGCCAGCAGCTTAGCCGGGACTAGTACAGATACGCAGTATTTT.

This rearrangement joins TRBV28 to TRBJ1-2; 8 bases match TRBD1. Germline assignment: CDR1 MDHEN and CDR2 SYDVKM. The CDR3 is 13 amino acids. With V trimmed by 6 bases and J by 8 bases, 8 bases remained unmatched. The CDR3 sequence: CASRPDRVGGYTF. In DNA, the CDR3 is TGTGCCAGCAGGCCGGACAGGGTAGGAGGCTACACCTTC.

The chain carries TRBV11-2 and TRBJ1-2, with 11 bases lining up with TRBD1. There are 18 residues in the CDR3. Germline trimming cut 4 bases from V and 1 base from J; bases unmatched to any gene: 11. Germline CDR1 SGHAT, CDR2 FQNNGV. The CDR3 spells CASSSVHRDRGINYGYTF. CDR3 DNA sequence: TGTGCCAGCAGCTCTGTACACCGGGACAGGGGGATTAACTATGGCTACACCTTC.

The rearrangement uses TRBV5-1 and TRBJ1-4; 7 nucleotides agree with TRBD1. The CDR3 is 16 amino acids. CDR1 is SGHRS, CDR2 YFSETQ, per germline. J was trimmed by 0 bases and V by 0 bases; bases with no gene match: 2. This CDR3 is CASSLGDSATNEKLFF. In DNA form, the CDR3 reads TGCGCCAGCAGCTTGGGGGACAGTGCAACTAATGAAAAACTGTTTTTT.

The CDR3 loop reads CASSQDLRGGELFF. The CDR3 coding sequence is TGTGCCAGCAGCCAAGATTTGCGCGGCGGGGAGCTGTTTTTT. V gene TRBV14 combines with J gene TRBJ2-2, with unresolved D. CDR3 length: 14 residues. V was trimmed by 0 bases and J by 7 bases, leaving 9 bases between them. Germline CDR1 is SGHDN and CDR2 is FVKESK.

The table lists this clone with a count of one. DNA for the CDR3: TGTGCCAGCAGCGCTACGGGAGGGGGCGGCACTGAAGCTTTCTTT. Its translation: CASSATGGGGTEAFF. The chain employs TRBV9 and TRBJ1-1; TRBD1 matches at 7 bases. The germline gives CDR1 SGDLS, CDR2 YYNGEE. The CDR3 extends over 15 amino acids. The ends lost 3 bases at V and 4 bases at J; junction bases unmatched: 9.

The rearrangement links TRBV11-2 to TRBJ2-5; 12 bases line up with TRBD2. Germline loops: CDR1 SGHAT, CDR2 FQNNGV. Trimming removed 6 bases from V and 2 bases from J; junction bases left unmatched: 10. CDR3 length: 17 amino acids. The CDR3 loop reads CASSLTSGSWIQETQYF. In DNA, the CDR3 is TGTGCCAGCAGTTTGACTAGCGGGAGTTGGATACAAGAGACCCAGTACTTC.

This clone was picked up a small number of times. This chain connects TRBV5-4 to TRBJ1-1, with 11 bases lining up with TRBD1. The germline gives CDR1 SGHNT, CDR2 YYREEE (reference sequence). This CDR3 is 16 amino acids long. V trimming: 5 bases; J trimming: 3 bases; junction bases outside the gene matches: 9. CDR3 bases: TGTGCCAGCAGGTCTGGGACAGGGGGACGGGACACTGAAGCTTTCTTT. Its protein product is CASRSGTGGRDTEAFF.

The V call is TRBV2, the J call TRBJ2-3; the D is unclear. The V gene lost 3 bases and the J gene lost 6 bases, with 16 bases spanning the gap. This CDR3 has 15 amino acids. Germline-derived CDR1 and CDR2 are SNHLY and FYNNEI. CDR3 bases: TGTGCCAGCAGTGATGACTCCCGCGTGCCTGATACGCAGTATTTT. Its translation is CASSDDSRVPDTQYF.

The CDR3 region has the DNA TGTGCCAGCAGTTTTCCGCGCGGATCCTACGAGCAGTACTTC. Its translation: CASSFPRGSYEQYF. The V and J genes are TRBV28 and TRBJ2-7; D gene uncertain. Looked up from germline, CDR1 is MDHEN and CDR2 is SYDVKM. CDR3 length: 14 amino acids. The V end lost 3 bases, the J end lost 1 base, and 10 bases lay between the germline ends.

The rearrangement joins TRBV5-5 to TRBJ2-2; tentatively, D is TRBD1 (6 bases). Germline loops: CDR1 SGHKS, CDR2 YYEKEE (reference sequence). V lost 4 bases and J lost 5, with 15 bases in between. This CDR3 has 15 residues. CDR3 protein: CASSNLPGQTGELFF. In nucleotides, the CDR3 is TGTGCCAGCAGCAACCTCCCCGGACAGACCGGGGAGCTGTTTTTT. Full variable domain (remainder filled in from reference TRBV5-5 and TRBJ2-2): DAGVTQSPTHLIKTRGQQVTLRCSPISGHKSVSWYQQVLGQGPQFIFQYYEKEERGRGNFPDRFSARQFPNYSSELNVNALLLGDSALYLCASSNLPGQTGELFFGEGSRLTVL.

The gene calls are TRBV18 and TRBJ2-5; TRBD2 might be the D (5 bases). Germline CDR1 reads KGHSH; CDR2 reads LQKENI. V was trimmed by 2 bases and J by 4 bases, leaving 11 bases between them. This CDR3 region has 14 residues. The CDR3 DNA reads as TGTGCCAGCTCACCATCACGGGGAAGAGAGACCCAGTACTTC. This encodes CASSPSRGRETQYF.

The chain employs TRBV7-6 and TRBJ2-7; TRBD1 agrees at 10 bases. Per the germline V gene, CDR1 is SGHVS and CDR2 is FNYEAQ. The CDR3 runs 14 residues. J was trimmed by 7 bases and V by 5 bases; bases with no gene match: 8. The CDR3 spells CASSLRQGAREQYF. The CDR3 nucleotides read TGTGCCAGCAGCCTGAGACAGGGGGCCCGGGAGCAGTACTTC.

V gene TRBV5-1 combines with J gene TRBJ2-3, with TRBD2 matching over 14 bases. Germline V gene data show CDR1 as SGHRS and CDR2 as YFSETQ. V lost 3 bases to trimming and J lost 5 bases; unmatched junction nucleotides: 5. The CDR3 has 16 amino acids. CDR3 sequence reads: CASSSGLAGEKDTQYF. For the CDR3, the DNA is TGCGCCAGCAGCTCGGGACTAGCGGGAGAAAAAGATACGCAGTATTTT.

This chain connects TRBV2 to TRBJ1-2; D possibly corresponds to TRBD1 (6 bases). Germline V CDR1 and CDR2: SNHLY, FYNNEI. V lost 5 bases, J lost 8 bases, and 18 bases lay in between. CDR3 length equals 14 residues. This CDR3 reads CASSRAGELGGYTF. CDR3 DNA: TGTGCCAGCAGTAGGGCAGGGGAGTTGGGGGGCTACACCTTC.

The rearrangement joins TRBV10-2 to TRBJ2-7, with 11 bases fitting TRBD2. The CDR3 runs to 15 residues. The V segment lost 3 bases and the J segment 6 bases; nucleotides outside the gene matches: 7. In germline, CDR1 is WSHSY, CDR2 SAAADI. CDR3 sequence: CASSDSGRAFSEQYF. The CDR3 coding sequence is TGCGCCAGCAGTGATAGCGGGAGGGCCTTCAGCGAGCAGTACTTC.

This chain connects TRBV5-4 to TRBJ1-3, with 7 nucleotides matching TRBD1. Germline values: CDR1 SGHNT, CDR2 YYREEE (reference sequence). With V trimmed by 2 bases and J by 0 bases, 2 bases remained unmatched. The CDR3 loop spans 15 amino acids. Here the CDR3 reads CASSLQGRSGNTIYF. The CDR3 region has the DNA TGTGCCAGCAGCTTACAGGGGCGCTCTGGAAACACCATATATTTT.

The sample holds one count of this clone. This chain joins TRBV27 and TRBJ2-2; TRBD2 aligns across 9 bases. Trimming cost V 4 bases and J 2 bases; bases outside gene matches: 5. Germline V lookup: CDR1 MNHEY, CDR2 SMNVEV (reference sequence). The CDR3 loop spans 16 amino acids. The CDR3 spells CASSSGLAINTGELFF. CDR3 DNA: TGTGCCAGCAGTTCCGGACTAGCGATAAACACCGGGGAGCTGTTTTTT.

The chain uses TRBV27 and TRBJ2-7; 10 bases fit TRBD2. Per the germline V gene, CDR1 is MNHEY and CDR2 is SMNVEV (reference sequence). CDR3 size: 15 residues. Trimming at V came to 3 bases and at J to 6 bases, leaving 8 bases not matched to a gene. DNA for the CDR3: TGTGCCAGCAGTTTTTCCGGGACTAGCGATTTCGAGCAGTACTTC. Protein product: CASSFSGTSDFEQYF.

This chain connects TRBV3-1 (or the pseudogene TRBV3-2) to TRBJ2-2, with TRBD1 as a possible D gene (6 bases). The CDR3 consists of 14 residues. V was shortened by 5 bases and J by 3 bases, with 10 bases between the two germline ends. Germline lookup yields CDR1 LGHDT and CDR2 YNNKEL (reference sequence). The CDR3 bases are TGTGCCAGCAGCTTCCAGGGGTACACCGGGGAGCTGTTTTTT. Encoded protein: CASSFQGYTGELFF.

The genes are TRBV2 and TRBJ1-2; D uncertain. The CDR3 runs to 14 residues. From germline, CDR1 is SNHLY and CDR2 FYNNEI. V lost 6 bases, J lost 4 bases, and 15 bases lay in between. CDR3 residues: CASSDAASRYGYTF. The CDR3 region has the DNA TGTGCCAGCAGCGATGCCGCTAGCCGCTATGGCTACACCTTC. The whole variable domain, remainder taken from reference TRBV2 and TRBJ1-2, is EPEVTQTPSHQVTQMGQEVILRCVPISNHLYFYWYRQILGQKVEFLVSFYNNEISEKSEIFDDQFSVERPDGSNFTLKIRSTKLEDSAMYFCASSDAASRYGYTFGSGTRLTVV.